The subject of this entry is one TCR beta chain. Its cognate antigen has yet to be identified. No much larger clone is present one base from it, and per-base qualities are unavailable. Bulk bone marrow was analyzed, and T-cell subsets were not sorted. TCR beta CDR3 regions were immunosequenced from bone marrow of roughly 10 myelodysplastic syndrome patients before and after hypomethylating agent therapy. For longitudinal repertoire tracking, every patient provided one baseline bone marrow and two to three bone marrows collected at different post-treatment timepoints. Genomic DNA was isolated from whole bone marrow, and DNA quality was assessed with TapeStation, NanoDrop OneC and PicoGreen assays. The data derive from a study of hypomethylating agent response in myelodysplastic syndrome (dated by TCRdb to the early 2020s). Concerning the study at large: The hypomethylating agent given was azacitidine in about 75% of the 11 patients and decitabine in 3 of 11 patients. Of the myelodysplastic syndrome patients in the cohort, several were male and 2 were female. Patients had a mean age of approximately 72 +/- 6.3 years, and a diploid cytogenetic profile was the most common. TET2 was the most frequent mutation, present in 5 of 11 patients. Complete response or hematologic improvement was achieved by six patients, and about 5 patients were classified as non-responders. Response was defined as complete response or hematologic improvement, and any patient who met neither criterion was considered a non-responder. The paper as a whole reports these results and caveats: Only around 11 patients were analyzed, making the cohort small. Novel clonotypes appeared more often in responders, whereas non-responders had more contracted clonotypes after treatment. The shared GLIPH2 clusters might recognize novel MDS antigens, but this possibility was not confirmed and requires experimental validation. The healthy control donors were not matched in age to the MDS patients, and this mismatch could have affected the comparison between MDS and healthy donors. After hypomethylating agent treatment, no significant change in richness, rarefaction diversity or clonality was seen, either across all patients or within response groups.

Library creation used the immunoSEQ multiplex PCR assay. Each sample was run at survey resolution as two replicates of roughly 200 ng apiece, for a total of approximately 400 ng of DNA. Rearranged TCRB sequences in genomic DNA were detected with the hsTCRB kit using multiplex PCR primers targeting V and J genes. To amplify the CDR3 region, the first PCR ran for around 30 cycles with the QIAGEN Multiplex PCR Kit. Sample barcodes and Illumina adapters were added to each replicate in a roughly 8-cycle second PCR. Quantification of the pooled libraries was done with a QuantStudio 6 and the KAPA library quantification kit. Approximately 15 pM of pooled libraries went onto an Illumina MiSeq for sequencing, using single-end reads of 156 cycles plus an index read of 15 cycles. The paper's processing steps were these. Of over 150,000 unique clonotypes, 1.7% were flagged by VDJdb annotation as previously reported viral-epitope-specific. The immunoSEQ Data Assistant and immunoSEQ Analyzer converted raw reads into normalized, annotated TCRB repertoires. Clonotypes were analyzed with BioAnalyzer and version 0.6.5 of the immunarch R package. Richness was estimated after downsampling every repertoire to the clone count of the smallest repertoire. Clonotypes were classified as expanded, contracted or novel by Fisher's exact tests, with novel defined as zero frequency before treatment. GLIPH2 clustered significantly changed CDR3 beta sequences using simulation_depth=1000 and kmer_min_depth=3, excluding CDR3s shorter than five residues. As stored in TCRdb, this immuneACCESS dataset retains in-frame rearrangements with V and J assigned. A fraction of the clones does not appear; measured against another copy, unresolved V genes explain less than half of the discrepancy, and the remainder lacks a known reason. Clonal size and the V and J genes are those of that table, whereas D and trimming came from the DNA. The sample table contains around 11,000 clones; only one count was recorded for 83% of them. In total, the top ten clones hold roughly 4% of the sample.

V is shortened by 3 bases, J by 2 bases, and the region joining them spans 10 bases. CDR1 and CDR2 are read off the germline V gene (reference sequence) as GTSNPN and SVGIG. The CDR3 numbers 13 residues from cysteine through phenylalanine. Only the CDR3 region is kept as DNA, spanning 39 bases read in frame from base 1. This TCR was sampled from a human donor with myelodysplastic syndrome. The sequence links TRBV30 to TRBJ1-2; D gene: possibly TRBD1, on 5 matching bases. This sample comprised bone marrow, obtained before or after starting hypomethylating agent treatment for myelodysplastic syndrome (not recorded which). The nucleotide sequence is given as TGTGCCTGGAGAGGTGGGGGAAACTATGGCTACACCTTC. Translated, it gives CAWRGGGNYGYTF.